These 26 T cell receptor beta chains came from one sample sequenced in a study of T cell changes during pregnancy in multiple sclerosis. TCRdb's copy holds only in-frame clones and misses some; the assay was immunoSEQ multiplex PCR. The data show roughly 100,000 clones, about 90% seen once. Sequencing was performed on peripheral blood, taken before pregnancy. The receptors come from a female donor with multiple sclerosis, enrolled in a pregnancy study.

The rearrangement uses TRBV4-1 and TRBJ2-3; tentatively, D is TRBD1 (6 bases). The CDR3 contains 14 residues. V lost 2 bases, J lost 6 bases, and 12 bases lay in between. From germline, CDR1 is MGHRA and CDR2 YSYEKL. Here the CDR3 reads CASSQLDSPDTQYF. DNA for the CDR3: TGCGCCAGCAGCCAACTGGACAGCCCGGATACGCAGTATTTT.

The chain recombines TRBV9 with TRBJ2-2; 10 bases map to TRBD2. The CDR3 contains 17 residues. The V gene's germline CDR1 is SGDLS and CDR2 YYNGEE. With 0 bases clipped from V and 4 bases from J, the junction kept 6 bases outside the gene matches. The CDR3, as DNA: TGTGCCAGCAGCGTAGGTAGCGGGGGGATATTCACCGGGGAGCTGTTTTTT. Amino acids: CASSVGSGGIFTGELFF.

This chain uses TRBV19 with TRBJ2-1, with D possibly being TRBD2 (5 bases). The CDR3 loop spans 15 amino acids. Trimming cost V 4 bases and J 0 bases, with 10 bases left between them. CDR1 and CDR2 (germline): LNHDA, SQIVND (reference sequence). The CDR3 DNA follows: TGTGCCAGTAGTAAACTAGAGAGCTCCTACAATGAGCAGTTCTTC. It encodes CASSKLESSYNEQFF.

CDR3 amino acids: CASSLRTTGANVLTF. CDR3 DNA: TGTGCCAGCAGCCTTCGGACTACTGGGGCCAACGTCCTGACTTTC. The V call is TRBV14, the J call TRBJ2-6, with D tentatively TRBD2 (6 bases). The CDR3 length is 15 residues. V shed 4 bases and J shed 2 bases, with 9 bases lying between them. From germline, CDR1 is SGHDN and CDR2 FVKESK.

The chain carries TRBV10-3 and TRBJ1-1; perhaps TRBD1 as D (5 bases). V was cut by 9 bases and J by 1 base, with 9 bases left in between. The CDR3 has 12 amino acids. Germline V CDR1 and CDR2: ENHRY, SYGVKD. The CDR3 coding sequence is TGTGCCATGAGCGACAGGAACACTGAAGCTTTCTTT. It is translated as CAMSDRNTEAFF.

The chain has TRBV19 and TRBJ2-4, with 8 bases that match TRBD1. CDR1 and CDR2 from the germline V gene are LNHDA and SQIVND (reference sequence). The CDR3 consists of 18 residues. Germline trimming cut 0 bases from V and 0 bases from J; bases unmatched to any gene: 7. The CDR3 coding sequence is TGTGCCAGTAGTATAGAGGGACAGGCTAGCATAGCCAAAAACATTCAGTACTTC. Amino acid sequence: CASSIEGQASIAKNIQYF.

The count of this clone is one. V usage is TRBV19 and J usage is TRBJ1-6; TRBD1 might be the D (6 bases). The ends were cut back, 5 bases at V and 9 bases at J, with 17 bases in the middle. Germline V lookup: CDR1 LNHDA, CDR2 SQIVND (reference sequence). The CDR3 runs to 15 residues. Here the CDR3 DNA reads TGTGCCAGTAGTCCCGGACAGAGTAGAGGTTCACCCCTCCACTTT. Translating it yields CASSPGQSRGSPLHF.

The chain recombines TRBV6-6 with TRBJ2-7; maybe TRBD2 (8 bases). The length of the CDR3 is 15 residues. Germline lookup yields CDR1 MNHNY and CDR2 SVGAGI (reference sequence). Trimming took off 6 bases at V and 0 bases at J, with 15 bases between the two ends. CDR3 residues: CASRPGGTSSYEQYF. In DNA, the CDR3 is TGTGCCAGCAGACCAGGGGGGACTAGCTCCTACGAGCAGTACTTC.

The CDR3: CASSLAPAGGAAFYGYTF. DNA for the CDR3: TGTGCCAGCAGCTTAGCGCCGGCGGGGGGGGCCGCTTTCTATGGCTACACCTTC. The chain carries TRBV11-2 and TRBJ1-2, with D possibly matching TRBD1 (6 bases). V was shortened by 1 base and J by 4 bases, with 22 bases between the two germline ends. Germline CDR1 and CDR2: SGHAT and FQNNGV. The CDR3 totals 18 residues.

The chain carries TRBV13 and TRBJ1-5; D unclear. The length of the CDR3 is 14 residues. Germline V lookup: CDR1 PRHDT, CDR2 FYEKMQ (reference sequence). V dropped 3 bases and J dropped 5 bases, with 11 bases sitting between them. The CDR3 DNA follows: TGTGCCAGCAGCTTTTGGAGGGCGGATCAGCCCCAGCATTTT. It is translated as CASSFWRADQPQHF.

V usage is TRBV15 and J usage is TRBJ2-3; 9 bases agree with TRBD1. CDR3 size: 16 residues. Germline loops: CDR1 LNHNV, CDR2 YYDKDF (reference sequence). Trimming took 3 bases from V and 3 from J; bases not matched to a gene: 7. The CDR3 nucleotides are TGTGCCACCAGCAGTAATAGGGACAGGGCAACAGATACGCAGTATTTT. Its protein is CATSSNRDRATDTQYF.

The V gene is TRBV19, the J gene TRBJ2-3; 9 nucleotides line up with TRBD2. Germline-derived CDR1 and CDR2 are LNHDA and SQIVND (reference sequence). This CDR3 region has 15 residues. V was clipped by 6 bases and J by 5 bases; unmatched bases: 9. CDR3 sequence reads: CASSPRGGQGDTQYF. The DNA of the CDR3 is TGTGCCAGTAGCCCGCGGGGGGGCCAAGGAGATACGCAGTATTTT.

This sequence joins TRBV15 and TRBJ2-7, with D possibly being TRBD1 (6 bases). The germline V and J ends were trimmed by 1 base and 5 bases, with 15 bases remaining between them. Germline-derived CDR1 and CDR2 are LNHNV and YYDKDF (reference sequence). The CDR3 spans 15 residues. This CDR3 is CATSRVGTLIHEQYF. As DNA, the CDR3 is TGTGCCACCAGCAGAGTGGGGACACTAATCCACGAGCAGTACTTC.

This chain joins TRBV7-9 and TRBJ2-7; TRBD2 aligns across 8 bases. This CDR3 has 15 residues. V dropped 5 bases and J dropped 0; count of bases not matched to a gene: 6. Germline CDR1 and CDR2: SEHNR and FQNEAQ (reference sequence). CDR3 coding DNA: TGTGCCAGCAGCCCCCCCGGGACTAGCTCCTACGAGCAGTACTTC. This translates into CASSPPGTSSYEQYF. The variable domain in full, with the rest retrieved from reference TRBV7-9 and TRBJ2-7, is DTGVSQNPRHKITKRGQNVTFRCDPISEHNRLYWYRQTLGQGPEFLTYFQNEAQLEKSRLLSDRFSAERPKGSFSTLEIQRTEQGDSAMYLCASSPPGTSSYEQYFGPGTRLTVT.

V usage is TRBV7-3 and J usage is TRBJ2-5; the D gene is possibly TRBD2 (7 bases). Germline CDR1 and CDR2: SGHTA and FQGTGA. Trimming took 8 bases from V and 5 from J, leaving 21 bases between them. The CDR3 spans 15 residues. The CDR3 coding sequence is TGTGCCAGCGCTCGGGTAGGGGGGGCCAGCGAGACCCAGTACTTC. The encoded protein is CASARVGGASETQYF.

CDR3 sequence (DNA): TGTGCCAGCAGCTGGGCCCTGACAGGGAACACTGAAGCTTTCTTT. Protein product: CASSWALTGNTEAFF. This rearrangement joins TRBV7-9 to TRBJ1-1; perhaps TRBD1 as D (6 bases). CDR1 is SEHNR, CDR2 FQNEAQ, per germline (reference sequence). This CDR3 spans 15 amino acids. The V end lost 4 bases, the J end lost 1 base, and 13 bases lay between the germline ends.

The V and J genes are TRBV12-5 and TRBJ1-5; 11 bases map to TRBD1. The germline CDR1 and CDR2 sequences are LGHNT and FRNRAP. Germline trimming cut 3 bases from V and 7 bases from J; bases unmatched to any gene: 2. The CDR3 totals 14 residues. CDR3 loop: CASGLGTGGQPQHF. As DNA, the CDR3 is TGTGCTAGTGGTTTAGGGACAGGGGGACAGCCCCAGCATTTT. The complete variable domain, with remaining parts taken from reference TRBV12-5 and TRBJ1-5, reads DARVTQTPRHKVTEMGQEVTMRCQPILGHNTVFWYRQTMMQGLELLAYFRNRAPLDDSGMPKDRFSAEMPDATLATLKIQPSEPRDSAVYFCASGLGTGGQPQHFGDGTRLSIL.

This chain connects TRBV4-1 to TRBJ2-7, with D perhaps TRBD2 (6 bases). The V gene lost 2 bases and the J gene lost 6 bases, with 14 bases spanning the gap. The CDR3 has 14 amino acids. Germline V lookup: CDR1 MGHRA, CDR2 YSYEKL. This chain's CDR3 is CASSQILAVGEQYF. The CDR3, as DNA: TGCGCCAGCAGCCAAATACTAGCTGTTGGCGAGCAGTACTTC.

The chain combines TRBV4-3 with TRBJ2-1; D might be TRBD2 (6 bases). The CDR3 consists of 20 residues. The ends were cut back, 0 bases at V and 5 bases at J, with 26 bases in the middle. Germline V gives CDR1 LGHNA, CDR2 YSLEER. CDR3 DNA sequence: TGCGCCAGCAGCCAAGATAGCGTTGGGGGGATGGTCGGCACACACAATGAGCAGTTCTTC. Translated: CASSQDSVGGMVGTHNEQFF.

V and J are TRBV28 and TRBJ1-4, with D tentatively TRBD1 (6 bases). Germline lookup yields CDR1 MDHEN and CDR2 SYDVKM. V gave up 6 bases and J gave up 7 bases, with 15 bases separating them. CDR3 length: 14 residues. For the CDR3, the DNA is TGTGCCAGCAGGGATCAGGGGATTGGTGAAAAACTGTTTTTT. Encoded protein: CASRDQGIGEKLFF.

The chain combines TRBV4-1 with TRBJ1-2; 8 bases fit TRBD1. The CDR3 spans 15 residues. CDR1 is MGHRA, CDR2 YSYEKL, per germline. V shed 3 bases and J 0 bases; nucleotides not matched to a gene: 3. CDR3 coding DNA: TGCGCCAGCAGCCAGGTACAGGGGGCTAACTATGGCTACACCTTC. This sequence encodes CASSQVQGANYGYTF.

V is TRBV13 and J is TRBJ2-5, with D perhaps TRBD2 (6 bases). CDR3 size: 16 residues. Germline V lookup: CDR1 PRHDT, CDR2 FYEKMQ (reference sequence). The V end was cut by 2 bases, the J end by 0 bases, with 13 bases between. Here the CDR3 reads CASSLMGSGDQETQYF. CDR3 coding DNA: TGTGCCAGCAGCTTAATGGGGTCGGGGGACCAAGAGACCCAGTACTTC.

This chain joins TRBV6-5 and TRBJ2-2; no firm D call. Germline CDR1 MNHEY, CDR2 SVGAGI. The CDR3 is 15 residues long. The V end was cut by 4 bases, the J end by 2 bases, with 11 bases between. The CDR3 loop reads CASSSVPHNTGELFF. CDR3 coding DNA: TGTGCCAGCAGTTCCGTTCCACACAACACCGGGGAGCTGTTTTTT.

This clone was seen once. The chain has TRBV6-6 and TRBJ2-7; a possible D gene is TRBD2 (5 bases). Deletions cut 5 bases from V and 2 bases from J, with 10 bases between. The CDR3 is 13 amino acids. Germline CDR1 and CDR2: MNHNY and SVGAGI (reference sequence). CDR3 residues: CASSPSGTYEQYF. The CDR3 region has the DNA TGTGCCAGCAGTCCGTCGGGAACCTACGAGCAGTACTTC.

V gene TRBV28 combines with J gene TRBJ1-3; D is uncertain. The V gene's germline CDR1 is MDHEN and CDR2 SYDVKM. Trimming pared 9 bases from V and 0 bases from J, leaving 9 bases between. CDR3 size: 13 residues. CDR3 residues: CARPGGSGNTIYF. CDR3 bases: TGTGCCAGACCGGGAGGCTCTGGAAACACCATATATTTT.

This sequence joins TRBV14 and TRBJ2-5; possible D gene TRBD2, 5 bases. The V end lost 3 bases, the J end lost 3 bases, and 8 bases lay between the germline ends. Germline loops: CDR1 SGHDN, CDR2 FVKESK. The CDR3 runs 13 residues. The CDR3 region has the DNA TGTGCCAGCAGCCATCGACTAAAAGAGACCCAGTACTTC. Amino acids: CASSHRLKETQYF.